This T cell receptor (beta chain) was documented in a study of memory CD4+ T cells and cytomegalovirus serostatus (dated by TCRdb to between 2017 and 2020). For the wider study: The cohort comprised about 33 healthy Belgian adults, 9 CMV seropositive and about 25 CMV seronegative. To replicate a published TCR-based CMV serostatus classifier, the study sequenced CD4+ memory TCRbeta repertoires from a Belgian cohort whose cytomegalovirus serostatus was known.

General study outcomes and caveats: The results were read as suggesting that the CMV-associated TCR signature is, for the most part, present in the CD4+ memory repertoire. Of around 150 previously reported CMV-associated TCRbeta sequences, 55 to 75 appeared in the CD4+ memory repertoires, each in one to five individuals. Unlike the original study, which covered naive and memory CD4+ and CD8+ populations, the Belgian study sequenced only CD4+CD45RO+ memory cells. On the Belgian cohort, the classifier based on the original framework reached a median bootstrapped AUC of about 0.95, with a 95% CI of 0.76-1.00. CMV serostatus prediction reached a median bootstrapped AUC of 0.95 with the original framework and over 0.8 with a US-trained random forest.

Genomic DNA was extracted from sorted cells with the Quick-DNA Microprep Kit. Amplification of TCRbeta DNA was done with the immunoSEQ hsTCRbeta kit, following the protocol from the manufacturer. TCRbeta libraries were sequenced on an Illumina MiSeq instrument. On the authors' methods: After out-of-frame sequences were removed, 2,204,828 distinct TCRbeta sequences remained, averaging about 66,813 per individual. Each individual was scored using the number of about 180 previously reported CMV-associated TCRbeta sequences that the individual carried and the total number of productive distinct TCRbeta sequences. A beta-binomial model was reimplemented in Python, and scikit-learn random forests with default parameters were trained on US cohort data. Classifier performance on the Belgian cohort was summarized as median AUC with percentile confidence intervals calculated over 10,000 bootstrap iterations. TCRdb limited this immuneACCESS table to in-frame rearrangements with V and J called. A share of clones is missing; checked studies link under half to unresolved V genes, and the rest is unexplained. V and J calls plus clone size are reproduced from that table; the DNA served to infer D and trimming. The sample table shows tens of thousands of clones, and 78% are seen once. In total, the top ten clones hold more than 0.65% of the sample.

The CDR3 starts with the cysteine, ends with the phenylalanine, and has 16 residues. Just the 48-base CDR3 DNA is kept, in frame starting at base 1. The germline V and J ends show losses of 0 bases and 5 bases respectively, and no gene match explains 4 bases of the junction. CDR1 is given as SGHTA and CDR2 as FQGTGA, both from the germline V gene. A FACSAria II was used to sort memory CD4+ T cells, defined as single viable CD3+CD4+CD8-CD45RO+ cells. To determine CMV serostatus, a Roche Elecsys assay was used that detects serum IgG against CMV pp150, pp28, p38 and p52. After thawing, total CD4+ T cells were enriched by positive selection with CD4 magnetic microbeads. The samples came from a different study that was designed specifically to examine the CD4+ T cell memory repertoire. Peripheral blood mononuclear cells were isolated and cryopreserved according to standard operating procedures, and serum was kept at -80 degrees C. CD3-PerCP (BW264/56), CD4-APC (RPA-T4), CD45RO-PE (UCHT1) and CD8-Pacific Orange (3B5) antibodies were used for staining, and non-viable cells were excluded with Sytox blue.

Worth noting for this clone: Its antigen specificity is not known. No much larger clone exists at a distance of one base, and base qualities are not known.

The chain employs TRBV7-3 and TRBJ2-2, and 9 junction bases match TRBD2. The sequencing sample was made of memory CD4+ T cells from blood. The receptor was derived from an adult in good health and CMV-seronegative. The bases read TGTGCCAGCAGCTTAACTAGCGGGAGATATACCGGGGAGCTGTTTTTT. This is translated as CASSLTSGRYTGELFF.